The text below deals with one TCR beta chain. Its antigen remains unidentified. Constant-region reverse primers amplified full-length variable regions, followed by semi-nested Nested Universal Primer A PCR. MiXCR was run by TCRdb on the 5' RACE reads, yielding one entry per CDR3 protein. The sample has nearly 55,000 distinct CDR3 sequences; approximately 25% are singletons. Purified naive CD4+ T cells were depleted of CD25+ Tregs. Study-wide results and limits: Tumor memory CD4+ T cell TCR gene usage clustered with blood and lymph node memory CD4+ cells and lymph node naive CD4+ cells. Tumor Tregs overlapped most with tumor, then blood, naive CD4+ cells.

This CDR3 contains 13 residues. Germline lookup yields CDR1 MNHNY and CDR2 SVGAGI (reference sequence). V was clipped by 6 bases and J by 2 bases, with 8 bases between them. V is TRBV6-6 and J is TRBJ2-4; D uncertain. The source of this sequence is a female donor with breast cancer. Source material: tumor-infiltrating naive CD4+ T cells sorted from the breast tumor. The sample's subset: naive CD4+ T cells, CD4+CD45RA+CD25-. CDR3 bases: TGTGCCAGCAGCCCCCCGTCCAAAAACATTCAGTACTTC. Translated: CASSPPSKNIQYF.